The rows below give T cell receptor beta chains drawn from one sample of a study of control samples from healthy donors and cancer patients. TCRdb's table, derived via immunoSEQ multiplex PCR, lists solely in-frame clones and lacks some. The sample has more than 45,000 clones, more than 85% seen once. Sequenced input: PBMCs. The receptors stem from a woman in her fifties or sixties with head and neck cancer. Both conserved end residues are part of each CDR3. The order of the fields is J gene, V gene, CDR3 protein.

TRBJ2-3 TRBV28 CASSRSAGFGSHTDTQYF
TRBJ1-1 TRBV5-1 CASSSSTVNTEAFF
TRBJ2-7 TRBV21-1 CASRDRPAYEQYF
TRBJ1-5 TRBV27 CASSYLGSNSNQPQHF
TRBJ1-1 TRBV21-1 CASSTRDHGNTEAFF
TRBJ2-7 TRBV25-1 CASSIPGSYEQYF
TRBJ2-2 TRBV6-5 CASSYSTSGTGELFF
TRBJ2-1 TRBV30 CAWSFLQTGNMNEQFF
TRBJ1-2 TRBV30 CAWSDLRGGGYTF
TRBJ1-2 TRBV4-1 CASSQGGQEIYGYTF
TRBJ2-1 TRBV4-2 CASSQALELGHNEQFF
TRBJ1-1 TRBV30 CAWSLVGAMNTEAFF
TRBJ2-5 TRBV28 CASGIDVATTSQYF
TRBJ1-4 TRBV24-1 CATSDTREGGEKLFF
TRBJ1-1 TRBV6-6 CASSPGQPLIEAFF
TRBJ1-4 TRBV3-1/TRBV3-2 CASSPGDLNRGIEKLFF
TRBJ2-3 TRBV5-1 CASAYTGGDTQYF
TRBJ1-1 TRBV10-3 CAISQGGTEAFF
TRBJ1-5 TRBV24-1 CATSDGTVNQPQHF
TRBJ1-1 TRBV18 CASSPLGTGLTEAFF
TRBJ1-3 TRBV7-3 CASSWQGPTDPIGNTIYF
TRBJ2-1 TRBV2 CASSALAVNEQFF
TRBJ1-2 TRBV19 CASSLRGYGYTF
TRBJ1-1 TRBV7-3 CASSLTVGAEAFF
TRBJ1-1 TRBV2 CASSLRDSKRTEAFF
TRBJ1-2 TRBV19 CASGTASMAGYTF
TRBJ1-1 TRBV29-1 CSVEEGPEAFF
TRBJ2-3 TRBV19 CASSRAGGGVDTQYF
TRBJ1-2 TRBV28 CASSLIGRNYGYTF
TRBJ1-3 TRBV6-5 CASSRTVTGNTIYF
TRBJ2-7 TRBV6-5 CASLGAVDEQYF
TRBJ2-5 TRBV7-9 CASSLGGLGSQETQYF
TRBJ1-1 TRBV6-5 CASNRGEDTEAFF
TRBJ1-5 TRBV15 CATSRDTARGRGQPQHF
TRBJ1-5 TRBV7-2 CASSPSGYSNQPQHF
TRBJ2-7 TRBV30 CAWTGARPYDPYEQYF
TRBJ1-2 TRBV2 CASSEEAGGGYTF
TRBJ2-1 TRBV6-6 CASSYSTPGVSEQFF
TRBJ1-1 TRBV24-1 CATGIGSQAFF
TRBJ2-7 TRBV7-2 CASSSYGYEQYF